The 25 T cell receptor beta chains reported below all come from one sample, sequenced in a study of identical twins. In TCRdb, the 5' RACE reads were re-called with MiXCR into one record per CDR3 protein. Among roughly 710,000 distinct CDR3 sequences listed, around 5.7% were seen once. Sequencing used naive T cells sorted from blood. All receptors come from a man younger than 35 in good health.

This clonotype appeared many times. The chain has TRBV7-9 and TRBJ2-1, with D unclear. The CDR3 runs 14 residues. Germline V gene sequence: CDR1 SEHNR, CDR2 FQNEAQ (reference sequence). Between the trimmed V and J ends, which lost 1 base and 7 bases, there was a span of 11 bases. CDR3 amino acids: CASSLERLSNEQFF. CDR3 in DNA: TGTGCCAGCAGCTTAGAGAGACTGAGTAATGAGCAGTTCTTC.

The chain carries TRBV12-3 or TRBV12-4 and TRBJ1-4; D is ambiguous. CDR3 length equals 13 residues. With 5 bases removed from V and 11 bases from J, the gap between germline ends came to 15 bases. CDR3 coding DNA: TGTGCCAGCAGTCAAGGATCCCTAGCTAAACTGTTTTTT. Translation gives CASSQGSLAKLFF.

This clonotype was counted ten times or more. The chain is built from TRBV18 and TRBJ2-5; D unclear. Germline lookup yields CDR1 KGHSH and CDR2 LQKENI. The V end lost 2 bases, the J end lost 5 bases, and 6 bases lay between the germline ends. The CDR3 length is 12 residues. The CDR3 loop reads CASSPSLETQYF. The DNA for the CDR3 is TGTGCCAGCTCACCATCCTTGGAGACCCAGTACTTC.

This clonotype was counted between two and nine times. The V call is TRBV30, the J call TRBJ2-4; D ambiguous. Trimming stripped 0 bases from V and 6 bases from J, with 9 bases between. The CDR3 consists of 13 residues. The germline gives CDR1 GTSNPN, CDR2 SVGIG (reference sequence). CDR3: CAWSVLDANIQYF. Here the CDR3 DNA reads TGTGCCTGGAGTGTACTCGACGCAAACATTCAGTACTTC.

The rearrangement uses TRBV10-3 and TRBJ2-7, with D perhaps matching TRBD2 (6 bases). This CDR3 is 14 amino acids long. CDR1 ENHRY and CDR2 SYGVKD come from the germline V gene. Between the trimmed V and J ends, which lost 4 bases and 4 bases, there was a span of 14 bases. The CDR3 DNA is TGTGCCATCAGTGGCGGGACTCAGGGTTACGAGCAGTACGTC. Its translation is CAISGGTQGYEQYV.

The V call is TRBV30, the J call TRBJ2-2; D is unclear. CDR1 and CDR2 from the germline V gene are GTSNPN and SVGIG (reference sequence). V was pared by 2 bases and J by 1 base, with 2 bases between. The CDR3 extends over 12 amino acids. CDR3 amino acids: CAWSRNTGELFF. CDR3 DNA: TGTGCCTGGAGTCGGAACACCGGGGAGCTGTTTTTT.

This clonotype was observed a handful of times. The chain combines TRBV6-1 with TRBJ2-5; 10 nucleotides align to TRBD1. This CDR3 has 16 amino acids. CDR1 and CDR2 (germline): MNHNS, SASEGT. The V segment lost 5 bases and the J segment 5 bases; nucleotides outside the gene matches: 11. CDR3 sequence: CASSPWTGGRGETQYF. The CDR3 coding sequence is TGTGCCAGCAGTCCCTGGACAGGGGGTAGAGGTGAGACCCAGTACTTC.

In its sample, this clonotype was seen many times. The chain has TRBV5-1 and TRBJ2-7; D is perhaps TRBD1 or TRBD2 (5 bases each). The CDR3 covers 16 residues. V was pared by 5 bases and J by 0 bases, with 18 bases between. The germline V gene has CDR1 SGHRS and CDR2 YFSETQ. The CDR3 region has the DNA TGCGCCAGCAGTAATCGGGGCGAGACCTTCTCCTACGAGCAGTACTTC. Translation: CASSNRGETFSYEQYF.

The chain is built from TRBV5-1 and TRBJ2-3; possibly TRBD2 for D (5 bases). The CDR3 is 13 amino acids. The ends were cut back, 5 bases at V and 1 base at J, with 8 bases in the middle. CDR1 is SGHRS, CDR2 YFSETQ, per germline. The CDR3 DNA reads TGCGCCAGCAGAGGGAGTGGCACAGATACGCAGTATTTT. Amino acids: CASRGSGTDTQYF.

This clonotype was seen ten or more times. CDR3 coding DNA: TGTGCCAGCAGTTCGGACGGGCGGGATACGCAGTATTTT. The encoded protein is CASSSDGRDTQYF. The chain employs TRBV7-8 and TRBJ2-3; no firm D call. Germline-derived CDR1 and CDR2 are SGHVS and FQNEAQ. V gave up 6 bases and J gave up 6 bases, with 13 bases separating them. The CDR3 covers 13 residues.

In this sample, this clonotype turned up many times. The chain is built from TRBV5-1 and TRBJ2-1, with D possibly matching TRBD2 (6 bases). Trimming removed 3 bases at V and 4 bases at J, with 11 bases between. In germline, CDR1 is SGHRS, CDR2 YFSETQ. The CDR3 is made up of 14 amino acids. The CDR3 is CASSSLRGYNEQFF. CDR3 nucleotide sequence: TGCGCCAGCAGCTCCTTGCGGGGTTACAATGAGCAGTTCTTC. Full variable domain (remainder filled in from reference TRBV5-1 and TRBJ2-1): KAGVTQTPRYLIKTRGQQVTLSCSPISGHRSVSWYQQTPGQGLQFLFEYFSETQRNKGNFPGRFSGRQFSNSRSEMNVSTLELGDSALYLCASSSLRGYNEQFFGPGTRLTVL.

Many counts were recorded for this clonotype. CDR3 region: CASSLETGHSYEQYF. The CDR3 DNA reads as TGCGCCAGCAGCTTGGAAACGGGACACTCCTACGAGCAGTACTTC. The chain joins TRBV5-1 to TRBJ2-7, with a weak D call TRBD1 (6 bases). This CDR3 has 15 amino acids. The germline V gene has CDR1 SGHRS and CDR2 YFSETQ. The ends were cut back, 0 bases at V and 0 bases at J, with 10 bases in the middle.

This clonotype was seen ten or more times. CDR3 region: CASSLAGTSVANEQFF. The CDR3 bases are TGTGCCAGCAGCTTAGCTGGGACTAGCGTCGCCAATGAGCAGTTCTTC. The V call is TRBV7-2, the J call TRBJ2-1, with 10 nucleotides matching TRBD2. Germline-derived CDR1 and CDR2 are SGHTA and FQGNSA. J gave up 6 bases and V 0 bases, and 5 bases lay outside the gene matches. The length of the CDR3 is 16 residues. The full variable domain, in which reference TRBV7-2 and TRBJ2-1 provide the parts outside the CDR3, is GAGVSQSPSNKVTEKGKDVELRCDPISGHTALYWYRQSLGQGLEFLIYFQGNSAPDKSGLPSDRFSAERTGGSVSTLTIQRTQQEDSAVYLCASSLAGTSVANEQFFGPGTRLTVL.

V is TRBV5-1 and J is TRBJ2-1; 8 nucleotides match TRBD1. J was trimmed by 9 bases and V by 2 bases; bases with no gene match: 10. The CDR3 extends over 15 amino acids. Germline V gives CDR1 SGHRS, CDR2 YFSETQ. The DNA of the CDR3 is TGCGCCAGCAGCTTAGATGCAGGACAGGGACCTGAGCAGTTCTTC. It yields the protein CASSLDAGQGPEQFF.

Many counts were recorded for this clonotype. The genes are TRBV28 and TRBJ2-1, with D perhaps TRBD2 (6 bases). The CDR3 totals 16 residues. Trimming left V 5 bases short and J 4 bases short, with 18 bases between. Germline assignment: CDR1 MDHEN and CDR2 SYDVKM. This chain's CDR3 is CASSPEGGSGYNEQFF. CDR3 nucleotides: TGTGCCAGCAGTCCCGAAGGCGGTAGCGGTTACAATGAGCAGTTCTTC.

This clonotype occurred a few times. The rearrangement joins TRBV13 to TRBJ2-2; 15 positions match TRBD2. The CDR3 loop spans 22 amino acids. V trimming: 4 bases; J trimming: 2 bases; junction bases outside the gene matches: 17. The germline V gene has CDR1 PRHDT and CDR2 FYEKMQ (reference sequence). The CDR3 region is CASSSRPGTSGRTLLNTGELFF. CDR3 DNA: TGTGCCAGCAGCTCCCGGCCCGGGACTAGCGGGAGGACACTCCTTAACACCGGGGAGCTGTTTTTT.

This clonotype was seen repeatedly, ten times or more. The chain combines TRBV6-2 or TRBV6-3 with TRBJ1-1; D is perhaps TRBD1 (5 bases). The CDR3 contains 12 residues. Trimming shortened V by 0 bases and J by 6 bases, and 5 bases separated the two germline ends. CDR1 and CDR2 from the germline V gene are MNHEY and SVGEGT. The CDR3 reads CASSYSTAEAFF. The CDR3, as DNA: TGTGCCAGCAGTTACTCGACAGCTGAAGCTTTCTTT.

This chain links TRBV20-1 with TRBJ1-5; no clear D gene. The CDR3 loop spans 14 amino acids. The germline V gene encodes CDR1 DFQATT and CDR2 SNEGSKA (reference sequence). The V gene lost 1 base and the J gene lost 0 bases, with 7 bases spanning the gap. The CDR3 loop reads CSARVQDSNQPQHF. Here the CDR3 DNA reads TGCAGTGCTAGAGTGCAGGATAGCAATCAGCCCCAGCATTTT.

This clonotype was seen many times. The V gene is TRBV7-6, the J gene TRBJ2-3, with D perhaps TRBD2 (5 bases). V gave up 5 bases and J gave up 4 bases, with 16 bases separating them. This CDR3 is 15 amino acids long. The V gene's germline CDR1 is SGHVS and CDR2 FNYEAQ. The CDR3: CASSARTGSADTQYF. CDR3 coding DNA: TGTGCCAGCAGCGCTCGGACTGGGAGCGCAGATACGCAGTATTTT.

In this sample, this clonotype turned up a few times. This chain links TRBV5-1 with TRBJ2-3; 13 bases fit TRBD2. The length of the CDR3 is 16 residues. V lost 5 bases and J lost 3; bases outside the gene matches: 6. CDR1 is SGHRS and CDR2 is YFSETQ in the germline V gene. CDR3 protein: CASRRTSGSWTDTQYF. In nucleotides, the CDR3 is TGCGCCAGCAGGCGGACTAGCGGGAGTTGGACAGATACGCAGTATTTT.

V is TRBV5-1 and J is TRBJ2-6; TRBD2 is a possible D gene (6 bases). Trimming took off 0 bases at V and 0 bases at J, with 13 bases between the two ends. Germline lookup yields CDR1 SGHRS and CDR2 YFSETQ. The CDR3 runs to 18 residues. The CDR3 bases are TGCGCCAGCAGCTTGGCCGGCGGGGTTACCTCTGGGGCCAACGTCCTGACTTTC. This translates into CASSLAGGVTSGANVLTF.

In this sample, this clonotype turned up many times. J is TRBJ2-5 and V is TRBV4-1; D unclear. V was cut by 0 bases and J by 2 bases, with 10 bases left in between. From germline, CDR1 is MGHRA and CDR2 YSYEKL. CDR3 length equals 15 residues. The CDR3: CASSQDLSRQETQYF. CDR3 sequence (DNA): TGCGCCAGCAGCCAAGATCTCAGCAGGCAAGAGACCCAGTACTTC.

This clonotype appeared many times. The chain recombines TRBV15 with TRBJ1-4; D might be TRBD1 (5 bases). V was pared by 0 bases and J by 10 bases, with 9 bases between. The CDR3 is 13 residues long. CDR1 LNHNV and CDR2 YYDKDF come from the germline V gene (reference sequence). CDR3 sequence reads: CATSRDQGGKLFF. CDR3 DNA: TGTGCCACCAGCAGAGATCAGGGAGGAAAACTGTTTTTT. The full variable domain, with the rest looked up from reference TRBV15 and TRBJ1-4, is DAMVIQNPRYQVTQFGKPVTLSCSQTLNHNVMYWYQQKSSQAPKLLFHYYDKDFNNEADTPDNFQSRRPNTSFCFLDIRSPGLGDTAMYLCATSRDQGGKLFFGSGTQLSVL.

V gene TRBV6-6 combines with J gene TRBJ2-2, with D perhaps matching TRBD1 (6 bases). Per the germline V gene, CDR1 is MNHNY and CDR2 is SVGAGI (reference sequence). The CDR3 is 13 residues long. Trimming pared 8 bases from V and 5 bases from J, leaving 12 bases between. For the CDR3, the DNA is TGTGCCAGCGTGGGGGCCCGGACCGGGGAGCTGTTTTTT. This sequence encodes CASVGARTGELFF.

At least ten counts were recorded for this clonotype. The chain carries TRBV7-2 and TRBJ2-3; no firm D call. There are 12 residues in the CDR3. Germline CDR1 SGHTA, CDR2 FQGNSA. The ends were cut back, 4 bases at V and 5 bases at J, with 7 bases in the middle. Here the CDR3 DNA reads TGTGCCAGCAGCTCACTATTAGATACGCAGTATTTT. Its translation: CASSSLLDTQYF.